A single TCR beta chain is shown here with its context. Measured with immunoSEQ multiplex PCR; TCRdb has only the in-frame clones, and not every one. The sample carries tens of thousands of clones, roughly 84% recorded once. This sample is part of a study of OX40 agonist ivuxolimab in advanced cancers. J gave up 5 bases and V 1 base, and 4 bases lay outside the gene matches. The germline gives CDR1 SGHAT, CDR2 FQDESV (reference sequence). The CDR3 is 14 residues long. J is TRBJ1-1 and V is TRBV11-1; 7 bases map to TRBD1. The receptor's source is an adult with an advanced solid tumor such as melanoma, head and neck, liver or kidney cancer. Material: CD4+ or CD8+ T cells sorted from blood, obtained in a trial of the OX40 agonist ivuxolimab. CDR3 loop: CASSLGQGWTEAFF. The DNA for the CDR3 is TGTGCCAGCAGCTTAGGACAGGGTTGGACTGAAGCTTTCTTT. Supplemented by reference TRBV11-1 and TRBJ1-1, the full variable domain reads EAEVAQSPRYKITEKSQAVAFWCDPISGHATLYWYRQILGQGPELLVQFQDESVVDDSQLPKDRFSAERLKGVDSTLKIQPAELGDSAMYLCASSLGQGWTEAFFGQGTRLTVV.